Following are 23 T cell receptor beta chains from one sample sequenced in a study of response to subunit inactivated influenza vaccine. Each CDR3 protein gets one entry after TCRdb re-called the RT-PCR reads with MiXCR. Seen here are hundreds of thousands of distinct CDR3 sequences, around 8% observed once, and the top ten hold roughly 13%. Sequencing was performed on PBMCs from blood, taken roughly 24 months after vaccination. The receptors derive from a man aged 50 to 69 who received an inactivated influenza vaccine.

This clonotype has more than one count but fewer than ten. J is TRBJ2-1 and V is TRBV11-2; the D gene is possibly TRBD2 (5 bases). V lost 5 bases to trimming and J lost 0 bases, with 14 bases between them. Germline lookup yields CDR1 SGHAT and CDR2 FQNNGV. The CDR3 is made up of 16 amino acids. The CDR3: CASSRAPGSSYNEQFF. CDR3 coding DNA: TGTGCCAGCAGCCGAGCCCCGGGGAGCTCCTACAATGAGCAGTTCTTC.

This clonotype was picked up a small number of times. CDR3 bases: TGTGCCAGCAGCATATCTAGCGGGAGGTCGGGGGATGAGCAGTTCTTC. It translates to CASSISSGRSGDEQFF. The gene calls are TRBV7-9 and TRBJ2-1, with 11 bases fitting TRBD2. Per germline, CDR1 SEHNR and CDR2 FQNEAQ (reference sequence). CDR3 length: 16 amino acids. Trimming removed 5 bases from V and 8 bases from J; junction bases left unmatched: 11.

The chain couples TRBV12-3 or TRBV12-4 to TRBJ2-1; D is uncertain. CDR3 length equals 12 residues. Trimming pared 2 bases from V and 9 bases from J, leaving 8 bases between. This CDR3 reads CASSLNGAEQFF. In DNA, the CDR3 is TGTGCCAGCAGTTTAAACGGCGCTGAGCAGTTCTTC.

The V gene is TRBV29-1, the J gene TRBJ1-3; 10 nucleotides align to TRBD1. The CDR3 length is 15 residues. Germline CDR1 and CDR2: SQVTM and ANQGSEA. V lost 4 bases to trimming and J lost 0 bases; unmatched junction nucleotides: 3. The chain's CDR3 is CSVAGTGASGNTIYF. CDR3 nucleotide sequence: TGCAGCGTTGCCGGGACAGGGGCCTCTGGAAACACCATATATTTT.

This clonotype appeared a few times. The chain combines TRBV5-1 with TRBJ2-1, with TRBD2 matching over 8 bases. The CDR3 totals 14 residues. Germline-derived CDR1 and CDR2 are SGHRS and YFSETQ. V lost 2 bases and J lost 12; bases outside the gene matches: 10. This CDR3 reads CASSLELAVLGQFF. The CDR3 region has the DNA TGCGCCAGCAGCTTAGAACTAGCGGTGCTGGGGCAGTTCTTC.

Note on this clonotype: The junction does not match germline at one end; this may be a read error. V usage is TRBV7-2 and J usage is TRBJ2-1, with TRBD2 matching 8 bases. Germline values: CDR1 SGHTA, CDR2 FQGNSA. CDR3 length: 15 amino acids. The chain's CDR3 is CANSSHIGRVLEQFF. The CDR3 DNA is TGTGCCAACAGCTCCCATATCGGGAGGGTCCTTGAGCAGTTCTTC.

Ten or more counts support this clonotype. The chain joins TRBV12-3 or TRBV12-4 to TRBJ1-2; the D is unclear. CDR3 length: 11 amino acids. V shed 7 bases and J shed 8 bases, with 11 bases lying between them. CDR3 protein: CASNNGVGYTF. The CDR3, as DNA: TGTGCCAGCAATAATGGGGTCGGCTACACCTTC.

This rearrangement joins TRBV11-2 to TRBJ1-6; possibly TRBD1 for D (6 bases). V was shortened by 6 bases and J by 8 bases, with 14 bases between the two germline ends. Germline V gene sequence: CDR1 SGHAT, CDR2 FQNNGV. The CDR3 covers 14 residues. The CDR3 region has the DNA TGTGCCAGCAGGGTGGGGGCGGATCATTCACCCCTCCACTTT. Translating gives CASRVGADHSPLHF. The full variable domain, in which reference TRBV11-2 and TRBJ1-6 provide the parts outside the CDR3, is EAGVAQSPRYKIIEKRQSVAFWCNPISGHATLYWYQQILGQGPKLLIQFQNNGVVDDSQLPKDRFSAERLKGVDSTLKIQPAKLEDSAVYLCASRVGADHSPLHFGNGTRLTVT.

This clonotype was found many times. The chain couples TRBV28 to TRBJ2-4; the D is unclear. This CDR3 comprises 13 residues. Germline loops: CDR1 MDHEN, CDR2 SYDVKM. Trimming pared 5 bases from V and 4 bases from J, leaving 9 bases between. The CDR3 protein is CASSLSAKNIQYF. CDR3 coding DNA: TGTGCCAGCAGTCTCAGCGCGAAAAACATTCAGTACTTC.

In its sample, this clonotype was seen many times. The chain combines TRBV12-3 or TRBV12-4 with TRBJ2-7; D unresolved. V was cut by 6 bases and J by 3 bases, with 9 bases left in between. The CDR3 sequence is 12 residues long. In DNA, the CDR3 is TGTGCCAGCAGCCCCTTAGGCTACGAGCAGTACTTC. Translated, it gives CASSPLGYEQYF.

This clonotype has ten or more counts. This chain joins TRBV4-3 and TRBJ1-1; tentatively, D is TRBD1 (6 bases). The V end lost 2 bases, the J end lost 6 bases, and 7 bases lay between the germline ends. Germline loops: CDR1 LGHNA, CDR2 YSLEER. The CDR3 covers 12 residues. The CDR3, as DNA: TGCGCCAGCAGCCAAAAGGGGGCTGAAGCTTTCTTT. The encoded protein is CASSQKGAEAFF.

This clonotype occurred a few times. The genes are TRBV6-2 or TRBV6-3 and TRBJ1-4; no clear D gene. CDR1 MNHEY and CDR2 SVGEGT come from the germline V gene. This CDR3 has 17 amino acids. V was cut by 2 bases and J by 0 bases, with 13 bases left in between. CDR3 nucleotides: TGTGCCAGCAGTTACCGGACGGTACCTTCAACTAATGAAAAACTGTTTTTT. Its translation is CASSYRTVPSTNEKLFF.

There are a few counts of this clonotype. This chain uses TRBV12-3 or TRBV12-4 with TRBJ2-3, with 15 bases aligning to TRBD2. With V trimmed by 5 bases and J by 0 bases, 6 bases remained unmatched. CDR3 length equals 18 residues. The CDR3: CASSPGTSGGRSTDTQYF. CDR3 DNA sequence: TGTGCCAGCAGTCCCGGGACTAGCGGGGGGCGGAGCACAGATACGCAGTATTTT.

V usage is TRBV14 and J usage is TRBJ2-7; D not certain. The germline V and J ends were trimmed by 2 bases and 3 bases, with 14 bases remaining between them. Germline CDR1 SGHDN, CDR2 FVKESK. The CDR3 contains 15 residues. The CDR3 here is CASSQRATASYEQYF. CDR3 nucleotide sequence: TGTGCCAGCAGCCAACGGGCTACGGCTAGCTACGAGCAGTACTTC.

As DNA, the CDR3 is TGTGCCAGCAGCTTGGGTGGCAGGGGGCACGACGAGCAGTACTTC. Protein: CASSLGGRGHDEQYF. The chain is built from TRBV7-2 and TRBJ2-7; TRBD1 matches at 8 bases. CDR1 and CDR2 (germline): SGHTA, FQGNSA. The CDR3 is 15 residues long. The J segment lost 5 bases and the V segment lost 3 bases, leaving 9 bases of the junction unmatched.

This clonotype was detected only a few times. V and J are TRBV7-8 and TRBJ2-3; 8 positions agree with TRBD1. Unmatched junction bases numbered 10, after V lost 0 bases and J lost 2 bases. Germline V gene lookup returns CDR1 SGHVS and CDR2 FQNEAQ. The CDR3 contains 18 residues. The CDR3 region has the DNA TGTGCCAGCAGCTTAGCGAGGGGACAGGAGAGGATCACAGATACGCAGTATTTT. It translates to CASSLARGQERITDTQYF. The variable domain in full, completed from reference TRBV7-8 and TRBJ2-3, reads GAGVSQSPRYKVAKRGQDVALRCDPISGHVSLFWYQQALGQGPEFLTYFQNEAQLDKSGLPSDRFFAERPEGSVSTLKIQRTQQEDSAVYLCASSLARGQERITDTQYFGPGTRLTVL.

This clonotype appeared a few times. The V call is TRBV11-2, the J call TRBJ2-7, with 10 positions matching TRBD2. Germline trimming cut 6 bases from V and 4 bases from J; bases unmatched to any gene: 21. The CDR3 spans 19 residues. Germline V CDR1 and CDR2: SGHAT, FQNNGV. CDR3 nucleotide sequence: TGTGCCAGCAGTTTTTCCCCTCGCCGTGGACTAGCGGTGGGGTACGAGCAGTACTTC. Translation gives CASSFSPRRGLAVGYEQYF.

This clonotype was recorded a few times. In DNA, the CDR3 is TGTGCCACCAGTTCTGGGACAGACTTCCCGAGCTCCTACGAGCAGTACTTC. Protein sequence: CATSSGTDFPSSYEQYF. This chain links TRBV15 with TRBJ2-7; the match to TRBD1 covers 7 bases. Trimming removed 6 bases from V and 0 bases from J; junction bases left unmatched: 14. This CDR3 is built from 17 residues. CDR1 is LNHNV, CDR2 YYDKDF, per germline (reference sequence).

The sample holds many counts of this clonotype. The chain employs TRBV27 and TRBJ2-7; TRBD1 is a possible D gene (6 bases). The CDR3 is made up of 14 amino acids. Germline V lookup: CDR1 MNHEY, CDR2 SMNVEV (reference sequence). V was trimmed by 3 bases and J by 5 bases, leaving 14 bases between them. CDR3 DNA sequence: TGTGCCAGCAGTTTGTTAAGCAGGGGCAACGAGCAGTACTTC. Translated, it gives CASSLLSRGNEQYF.

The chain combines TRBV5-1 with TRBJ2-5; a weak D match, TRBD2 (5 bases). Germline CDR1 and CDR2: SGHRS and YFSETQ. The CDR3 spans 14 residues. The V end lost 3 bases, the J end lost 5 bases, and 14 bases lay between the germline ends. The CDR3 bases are TGCGCCAGCAGCTGGAGGATCAACGGGGAGACCCAGTACTTC. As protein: CASSWRINGETQYF.

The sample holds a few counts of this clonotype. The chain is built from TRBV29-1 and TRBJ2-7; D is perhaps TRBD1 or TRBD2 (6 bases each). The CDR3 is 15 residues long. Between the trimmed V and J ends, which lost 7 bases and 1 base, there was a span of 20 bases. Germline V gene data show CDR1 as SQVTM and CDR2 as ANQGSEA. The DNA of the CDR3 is TGCAGCGCCCGAGGGGGAGGACTCAGGTCCTACGAGCAGTACTTC. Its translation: CSARGGGLRSYEQYF.

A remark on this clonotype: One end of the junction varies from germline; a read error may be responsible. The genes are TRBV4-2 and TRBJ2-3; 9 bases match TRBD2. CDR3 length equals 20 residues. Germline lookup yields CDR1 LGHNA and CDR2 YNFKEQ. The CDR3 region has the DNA TGTGCCAGGAGCCAAGAAACTCGACCTAGCGGGACCCGTAGCACAGATACGCAGTATTTT. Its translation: CARSQETRPSGTRSTDTQYF.

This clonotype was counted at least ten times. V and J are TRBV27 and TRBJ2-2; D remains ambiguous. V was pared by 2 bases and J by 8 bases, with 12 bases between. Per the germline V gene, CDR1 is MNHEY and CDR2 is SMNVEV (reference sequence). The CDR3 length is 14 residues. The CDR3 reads CASSLKAGVGELFF. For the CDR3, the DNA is TGTGCCAGCAGTTTAAAGGCTGGAGTGGGGGAGCTGTTTTTT.